Listed here are 28 T cell receptor beta chains from one sample, sequenced in a study of T cell changes during pregnancy in multiple sclerosis. The assay was immunoSEQ multiplex PCR, and TCRdb's table has in-frame clones only and misses some. The table lists 65,000 to 80,000 clones, 93% of them singletons. Sequenced material: peripheral blood, taken in the second trimester of pregnancy. The receptor source for this set is a female donor with multiple sclerosis, enrolled in a pregnancy study.

The chain couples TRBV18 to TRBJ2-5; TRBD1 agrees at 7 bases. Trimming at V came to 4 bases and at J to 7 bases, leaving 6 bases not matched to a gene. This CDR3 comprises 13 residues. Germline loops: CDR1 KGHSH, CDR2 LQKENI. The CDR3 DNA follows: TGTGCCAGCTCACGGGACAGACACGGGACCCAGTACTTC. This codes for CASSRDRHGTQYF.

This chain connects TRBV7-9 to TRBJ2-3; D remains unclear. The germline V gene encodes CDR1 SEHNR and CDR2 FQNEAQ (reference sequence). The CDR3 covers 16 residues. V lost 5 bases, J lost 4 bases, and 19 bases lay in between. The CDR3 loop reads CASSPVETVVADTQYF. CDR3 nucleotides: TGTGCCAGCAGCCCCGTTGAAACCGTAGTTGCAGATACGCAGTATTTT.

The chain couples TRBV30 to TRBJ1-2; 7 nucleotides match TRBD1. V shed 4 bases and J 8 bases; nucleotides not matched to a gene: 7. This CDR3 contains 12 residues. Germline values: CDR1 GTSNPN, CDR2 SVGIG (reference sequence). The CDR3: CAWTEMGQGYTF. CDR3 in DNA: TGTGCCTGGACCGAAATGGGACAGGGCTACACCTTC.

The J gene is TRBJ2-1, the V gene TRBV4-1; 8 nucleotides line up with TRBD1. The CDR3 length is 15 residues. Trimming removed 2 bases from V and 4 bases from J; junction bases left unmatched: 4. Germline assignment: CDR1 MGHRA and CDR2 YSYEKL. The CDR3: CASSQPDRDYNEQFF. CDR3 nucleotide sequence: TGCGCCAGCAGCCAACCGGACAGGGATTACAATGAGCAGTTCTTC.

This clone was seen just once. For the CDR3, the DNA is TGTGCCACCAGCGGAGGACAGCGCCTCGGCCTCGAGCCCCAGCATTTT. As protein: CATSGGQRLGLEPQHF. This rearrangement joins TRBV15 to TRBJ1-5; TRBD1 is a possible D gene (6 bases). Germline-derived CDR1 and CDR2 are LNHNV and YYDKDF (reference sequence). The CDR3 has 16 residues. V shed 5 bases and J shed 8 bases, with 22 bases lying between them.

This clone was seen once. V and J are TRBV5-1 and TRBJ1-1; D unresolved. From germline, CDR1 is SGHRS and CDR2 YFSETQ. V gave up 4 bases and J gave up 2 bases, with 3 bases separating them. This CDR3 is built from 11 residues. CDR3 in amino acids: CASSLNTEAFF. In DNA, the CDR3 is TGCGCCAGCAGCCTTAACACTGAAGCTTTCTTT.

The chain recombines TRBV11-2 with TRBJ2-7; unclear D gene. Germline V lookup: CDR1 SGHAT, CDR2 FQNNGV. The CDR3 extends over 12 amino acids. V was pared by 0 bases and J by 12 bases, with 12 bases between. The CDR3 coding sequence is TGTGCCAGCAGCTTAGATAAGTACCCAGTGTACTTC. This sequence encodes CASSLDKYPVYF. Full variable domain (remainder filled in from reference TRBV11-2 and TRBJ2-7): EAGVAQSPRYKIIEKRQSVAFWCNPISGHATLYWYQQILGQGPKLLIQFQNNGVVDDSQLPKDRFSAERLKGVDSTLKIQPAKLEDSAVYLCASSLDKYPVYFGPGTRLTVT.

A few counts support this clone. J is TRBJ1-1 and V is TRBV7-2; 7 nucleotides match TRBD1. V was pared by 5 bases and J by 6 bases, with 12 bases of the junction left unmatched. The CDR3 runs to 15 residues. The V gene's germline CDR1 is SGHTA and CDR2 FQGNSA. CDR3 bases: TGTGCCAGCAGCCCGCGAACAGGGGCCGACTCTGAAGCTTTCTTT. Amino acid sequence: CASSPRTGADSEAFF.

This clone was counted a single time. The chain uses TRBV9 and TRBJ2-1; 9 bases are shared with TRBD2. Germline CDR1 reads SGDLS; CDR2 reads YYNGEE. J lost 4 bases, V lost 0 bases, and 14 bases had no gene match. The CDR3 loop spans 19 amino acids. The CDR3 DNA sequence: TGTGCCAGCAGCGTAGAACCCCCAGGGGGGAGCGGGAGGTACAATGAGCAGTTCTTC. It yields the protein CASSVEPPGGSGRYNEQFF.

The rearrangement links TRBV27 to TRBJ2-2; 11 bases map to TRBD2. Losses at the gene ends were 6 bases for V and 3 bases for J; bases not matched to a gene: 6. The CDR3 has 16 amino acids. The V gene's germline CDR1 is MNHEY and CDR2 SMNVEV (reference sequence). For the CDR3, the DNA is TGTGCCAGCAGGGTAGCGGGGGGGCTCGACACCGGGGAGCTGTTTTTT. Translated, it gives CASRVAGGLDTGELFF.

This sequence joins TRBV29-1 and TRBJ2-3; TRBD1 is a possible D gene (5 bases). The germline CDR1 and CDR2 sequences are SQVTM and ANQGSEA. Trimming took 0 bases from V and 7 from J, leaving 11 bases between them. The CDR3 sequence is 13 residues long. CDR3 DNA sequence: TGCAGCGTTGAAGAGATGGGGCCAAATACGCAGTATTTT. Translating gives CSVEEMGPNTQYF.

This clone occurred once. The genes are TRBV11-2 and TRBJ2-5; 10 bases align to TRBD1. CDR1 is SGHAT and CDR2 is FQNNGV in the germline V gene. CDR3 length: 15 residues. The V segment lost 1 base and the J segment 4 bases; nucleotides outside the gene matches: 3. The CDR3 loop is CASSLARDRGETQYF. The CDR3 DNA reads as TGTGCCAGCAGCTTAGCCCGGGACAGGGGAGAGACCCAGTACTTC.

The chain recombines TRBV5-1 with TRBJ2-1; 11 positions agree with TRBD2. The CDR3 contains 18 residues. Germline CDR1 and CDR2: SGHRS and YFSETQ. V shed 7 bases and J 4 bases; nucleotides not matched to a gene: 16. The CDR3 DNA follows: TGCGCCAGCCACTTGGGTCTAGCGGGGGGTTCCGTATACAATGAGCAGTTCTTC. It encodes CASHLGLAGGSVYNEQFF.

The chain links TRBV7-6 to TRBJ1-5; D unclear. The CDR3 has 12 residues. Trimming removed 4 bases from V and 7 bases from J, with 8 bases in between. Germline V gene sequence: CDR1 SGHVS, CDR2 FNYEAQ. The CDR3 here is CASSSLEQPQHF. In nucleotides, the CDR3 is TGTGCCAGCAGCTCACTTGAGCAGCCCCAGCATTTT.

Ten or more counts support this clone. The V and J genes are TRBV2 and TRBJ1-2; possible D gene TRBD1, 5 bases. Between the trimmed V and J ends, which lost 4 bases and 5 bases, there was a span of 14 bases. Germline V lookup: CDR1 SNHLY, CDR2 FYNNEI. This CDR3 region has 14 residues. CDR3 bases: TGTGCCAGCAGTGTCACGGCCAGGGTTTATGGCTACACCTTC. The encoded protein is CASSVTARVYGYTF. The full variable domain, completed using reference TRBV2 and TRBJ1-2, is EPEVTQTPSHQVTQMGQEVILRCVPISNHLYFYWYRQILGQKVEFLVSFYNNEISEKSEIFDDQFSVERPDGSNFTLKIRSTKLEDSAMYFCASSVTARVYGYTFGSGTRLTVV.

This chain joins TRBV27 and TRBJ2-3; 7 positions agree with TRBD1. The CDR3 is 14 amino acids. The germline gives CDR1 MNHEY, CDR2 SMNVEV (reference sequence). V shed 3 bases, J shed 5 bases, and the junction held 5 bases outside the gene matches. CDR3 sequence (DNA): TGTGCCAGCAGTTTTTACCCAGGGGGAGATACGCAGTATTTT. Its translation: CASSFYPGGDTQYF.

This clone was picked up one time. The CDR3 protein is CASSPRPGGDAEQYF. The DNA of the CDR3 is TGCGCCAGCAGCCCGCGTCCGGGGGGGGACGCCGAGCAGTACTTC. The chain combines TRBV4-1 with TRBJ2-7, with TRBD2 matching over 8 bases. There are 15 residues in the CDR3. Looked up from germline, CDR1 is MGHRA and CDR2 is YSYEKL. After removal of 4 bases from V and 6 bases from J, the junction contained 11 bases not matched to a gene.

This CDR3 is CASSPWTSGGTDTQYF. The CDR3 nucleotides are TGTGCCAGCAGCCCCTGGACTAGCGGGGGCACAGATACGCAGTATTTT. The chain combines TRBV9 with TRBJ2-3, with 12 bases fitting TRBD2. The CDR3 spans 16 residues. Germline lookup yields CDR1 SGDLS and CDR2 YYNGEE. Unmatched junction bases numbered 4, after V lost 4 bases and J lost 1 base.

CDR3 in DNA: TGTGCCAGCAGCCCCAGAATAGCGGGGGAGGATACGCAGTATTTT. This codes for CASSPRIAGEDTQYF. The chain joins TRBV13 to TRBJ2-3, with 9 positions matching TRBD2. The trim removed 5 bases at V and 6 bases at J, leaving 9 bases unmatched. In germline, CDR1 is PRHDT, CDR2 FYEKMQ (reference sequence). The CDR3 extends over 15 amino acids.

There are a few counts of this clone. This chain uses TRBV6-1 with TRBJ2-1, with 9 nucleotides matching TRBD2. This CDR3 comprises 15 residues. Per the germline V gene, CDR1 is MNHNS and CDR2 is SASEGT. Losses at the gene ends were 5 bases for V and 2 bases for J; bases not matched to a gene: 4. The CDR3 is CASSTGGGAYNEQFF. DNA of the CDR3: TGTGCCAGCAGTACGGGCGGGGGGGCCTACAATGAGCAGTTCTTC.

Turning to this clone: Mismatch with germline at one junction end may stem from a read error. The chain employs TRBV11-1 and TRBJ2-3; tentative D call: TRBD1 (5 bases). This CDR3 contains 13 residues. Germline CDR1 and CDR2: SGHAT and FQDESV (reference sequence). For the CDR3, the DNA is TGTGCCAGCAGCTTAAGAACGACAGAAACGCAGTATTTT. Its protein is CASSLRTTETQYF.

This clone was detected a few times. The chain is built from TRBV2 and TRBJ2-7, with D hard to call. CDR1 and CDR2 from the germline V gene are SNHLY and FYNNEI. V was pared by 2 bases and J by 4 bases, with 15 bases between. The CDR3 covers 15 residues. Here the CDR3 reads CASSEIEAREYEQYF. The CDR3 DNA follows: TGTGCCAGCAGTGAAATTGAGGCGCGAGAGTACGAGCAGTACTTC.

The chain combines TRBV11-2 with TRBJ2-2, with 14 bases lining up with TRBD2. V lost 5 bases, J lost 3 bases, and 11 bases stayed unmatched. Germline V gene data show CDR1 as SGHAT and CDR2 as FQNNGV. The CDR3 loop spans 19 amino acids. The CDR3 nucleotides read TGTGCCAGCAGCCACCGAACGACTAGCGGGGGGGTGGACACCGGGGAGCTGTTTTTT. Translated, it gives CASSHRTTSGGVDTGELFF.

The chain couples TRBV19 to TRBJ1-2; possible D gene TRBD1, 6 bases. CDR1 is LNHDA and CDR2 is SQIVND in the germline V gene (reference sequence). V lost 3 bases and J lost 3, with 8 bases in between. This CDR3 is built from 13 residues. CDR3 sequence: CASSITGYYGYTF. As DNA, the CDR3 is TGTGCCAGTAGTATCACAGGGTACTATGGCTACACCTTC. Supplemented by reference TRBV19 and TRBJ1-2, the full variable domain reads DGGITQSPKYLFRKEGQNVTLSCEQNLNHDAMYWYRQDPGQGLRLIYYSQIVNDFQKGDIAEGYSVSREKKESFPLTVTSAQKNPTAFYLCASSITGYYGYTFGSGTRLTVV.

A single count supports this clone. The chain links TRBV4-1 to TRBJ1-5; D not resolved. This CDR3 spans 15 amino acids. Deletions cut 0 bases from V and 5 bases from J, with 11 bases between. CDR1 and CDR2 from the germline V gene are MGHRA and YSYEKL. This CDR3 reads CASSQDVIGDQPQHF. In DNA form, the CDR3 reads TGCGCCAGCAGCCAAGATGTAATCGGAGATCAGCCCCAGCATTTT.

The V call is TRBV14, the J call TRBJ2-3; TRBD1 matches 10 bases. Germline assignment: CDR1 SGHDN and CDR2 FVKESK. CDR3 length: 16 amino acids. V dropped 0 bases and J dropped 3; count of bases not matched to a gene: 3. The CDR3 sequence is CASSQEWDRGTDTQYF. Written as DNA, the CDR3 is TGTGCCAGCAGCCAAGAATGGGACAGGGGTACAGATACGCAGTATTTT.

The V and J genes are TRBV25-1 and TRBJ2-1; D perhaps matches TRBD1 (6 bases). V lost 5 bases to trimming and J lost 9 bases, with 20 bases between them. Germline-derived CDR1 and CDR2 are MGHDK and SYGVNS. There are 15 residues in the CDR3. The CDR3 sequence: CASSTPGTRGSEQFF. CDR3 nucleotide sequence: TGTGCCAGCAGTACCCCCGGGACACGGGGATCTGAGCAGTTCTTC. Complete variable domain (other parts from reference TRBV25-1 and TRBJ2-1): EADIYQTPRYLVIGTGKKITLECSQTMGHDKMYWYQQDPGMELHLIHYSYGVNSTEKGDLSSESTVSRIRTEHFPLTLESARPSHTSQYLCASSTPGTRGSEQFFGPGTRLTVL.

This chain uses TRBV11-2 with TRBJ2-1, with 7 bases aligning to TRBD2. This CDR3 has 15 amino acids. V shed 3 bases and J 3 bases; nucleotides not matched to a gene: 5. Germline V CDR1 and CDR2: SGHAT, FQNNGV. The CDR3 sequence is CASSFAGGNYNEQFF. In DNA, the CDR3 is TGTGCCAGCAGCTTCGCCGGGGGGAACTACAATGAGCAGTTCTTC.